Each of the 18 T cell receptor beta chains below was sequenced from the same sample in a study of T cell repertoires in cytomegalovirus infection. TCRdb re-derived calls from the reads in MiXCR, one entry per CDR3 protein. The sample holds about 260,000 distinct CDR3 sequences, 9.1% seen once. The sequencing input was PBMCs. The receptor set was obtained from a human donor in good health (CMV status not recorded). Some clones in this sample may be carry-over from other donors' samples.

This clonotype was observed a single time. One base away lies a much larger clone, so this may be a sequencing read error. The V gene is TRBV28, the J gene TRBJ2-7, with D perhaps assigned TRBD1 or TRBD2 (5 bases each). Germline V gene lookup returns CDR1 MDHEN and CDR2 SYDVKM. Trimming left V 6 bases short and J 6 bases short, with 15 bases between. The CDR3 spans 13 residues. The DNA for the CDR3 is TGTGCCAGCAGCCAGGGACCGAGATGCGAGCAGTACTTC. Translation: CASSQGPRCEQYF. The whole variable domain, remainder taken from reference TRBV28 and TRBJ2-7, is DVKVTQSSRYLVKRTGEKVFLECVQDMDHENMFWYRQDPGLGLRLIYFSYDVKMKEKGDIPEGYSVSREKKERFSLILESASTNQTSMYLCASSQGPRCEQYFGPGTRLTVT.

The CDR3 bases are TGTGCCAGCAGCGACCGTGACAGGGCCGTCACCGGGGAGCTGTTTTTT. Its translation: CASSDRDRAVTGELFF. This chain connects TRBV7-9 to TRBJ2-2; 7 bases are a match to TRBD1. The CDR3 sequence is 16 residues long. The ends lost 5 bases at V and 4 bases at J; junction bases unmatched: 10. Germline lookup yields CDR1 SEHNR and CDR2 FQNEAQ (reference sequence). Looking up the rest from reference TRBV7-9 and TRBJ2-2 gives the full variable domain: DTGVSQNPRHKITKRGQNVTFRCDPISEHNRLYWYRQTLGQGPEFLTYFQNEAQLEKSRLLSDRFSAERPKGSFSTLEIQRTEQGDSAMYLCASSDRDRAVTGELFFGEGSRLTVL.

The rearrangement uses TRBV29-1 and TRBJ1-2, with 7 bases aligning to TRBD1. CDR1 and CDR2 from the germline V gene are SQVTM and ANQGSEA. The CDR3 loop spans 13 amino acids. Trimming cost V 5 bases and J 8 bases; bases outside gene matches: 11. This chain's CDR3 is CSVITGDRGGYTF. The CDR3 bases are TGCAGCGTTATAACAGGGGATAGGGGCGGCTACACCTTC.

The J gene is TRBJ2-1, the V gene TRBV11-2; TRBD2 matches 9 bases. Germline V lookup: CDR1 SGHAT, CDR2 FQNNGV. CDR3 length: 16 amino acids. With V trimmed by 2 bases and J by 6 bases, 8 bases remained unmatched. CDR3 bases: TGTGCCAGCAGCTTACTGCTTAGCGGGGGTCTCAATGAGCAGTTCTTC. Translation gives CASSLLLSGGLNEQFF.

This clonotype has a count of ten or more. This chain connects TRBV12-3 or TRBV12-4 to TRBJ2-1; D is unclear. The V end lost 3 bases, the J end lost 6 bases, and 9 bases lay between the germline ends. CDR3 length: 13 amino acids. The CDR3 here is CASSLSEPNEQFF. The CDR3 nucleotides read TGTGCCAGCAGTTTGTCCGAACCCAATGAGCAGTTCTTC.

In its sample, this clonotype was seen a few times. The chain uses TRBV19 and TRBJ1-6, with D tentatively TRBD1 (5 bases). Germline values: CDR1 LNHDA, CDR2 SQIVND (reference sequence). Trimming removed 4 bases at V and 9 bases at J, with 13 bases between. The CDR3 has 14 residues. CDR3 protein: CASSTGGVISPLHF. As DNA, the CDR3 is TGTGCCAGTAGTACGGGAGGGGTTATTTCACCCCTCCACTTT.

In its sample, this clonotype was seen many times. This chain links TRBV6-2 or TRBV6-3 with TRBJ1-5; D is perhaps TRBD1 (5 bases). The germline CDR1 and CDR2 sequences are MNHEY and SVGEGT. This CDR3 comprises 15 residues. Deletions cut 7 bases from V and 1 base from J, with 14 bases between. The CDR3 region has the DNA TGTGCCAGCACACCCAGGGAAATAAGCAATCAGCCCCAGCATTTT. This codes for CASTPREISNQPQHF.

This clonotype was found a few times. This rearrangement joins TRBV7-9 to TRBJ1-3, with a possible D match to TRBD1 (6 bases). The CDR3 loop spans 16 amino acids. In germline, CDR1 is SEHNR, CDR2 FQNEAQ (reference sequence). V was clipped by 5 bases and J by 0 bases, with 14 bases between them. The CDR3 protein is CASSLNGQFSGNTIYF. For the CDR3, the DNA is TGTGCCAGCAGCCTCAATGGACAGTTCTCTGGAAACACCATATATTTT.

The V gene is TRBV28, the J gene TRBJ2-7; unclear D gene. The CDR3 is 12 amino acids. Germline loops: CDR1 MDHEN, CDR2 SYDVKM. The ends were cut back, 8 bases at V and 2 bases at J, with 10 bases in the middle. The CDR3 here is CASRRSTYEQYF. DNA of the CDR3: TGTGCCAGCCGAAGATCTACCTACGAGCAGTACTTC.

Details on this clonotype: This clone may be a read error of a much larger clone one base away. This CDR3 is missing its conserved last phenylalanine or tryptophan, likely due to a read error. The V gene is TRBV7-2, the J gene TRBJ2-7, with D perhaps matching TRBD1 (6 bases). The CDR3 is 14 residues long. The V end lost 3 bases, the J end lost 4 bases, and 13 bases lay between the germline ends. The germline V gene has CDR1 SGHTA and CDR2 FQGNSA. The CDR3 region is CASSFQGLPYEQYL. The CDR3, as DNA: TGTGCCAGCAGCTTCCAGGGGCTTCCTTACGAGCAGTACTTA.

The CDR3 is CASSLEGVGAFF. As DNA, the CDR3 is TGCGCCAGCAGCTTGGAGGGGGTGGGTGCTTTCTTT. This chain joins TRBV5-1 and TRBJ1-1; tentative D call: TRBD1 (6 bases). The CDR3 runs 12 residues. The V gene's germline CDR1 is SGHRS and CDR2 YFSETQ. The germline V and J ends were trimmed by 0 bases and 11 bases, with 11 bases remaining between them. The full variable domain, in which reference TRBV5-1 and TRBJ1-1 provide the parts outside the CDR3, is KAGVTQTPRYLIKTRGQQVTLSCSPISGHRSVSWYQQTPGQGLQFLFEYFSETQRNKGNFPGRFSGRQFSNSRSEMNVSTLELGDSALYLCASSLEGVGAFFGQGTRLTVV.

The table lists this clonotype with many counts. The chain joins TRBV30 to TRBJ1-1, with no clear D. This CDR3 is 16 amino acids long. Germline CDR1 and CDR2: GTSNPN and SVGIG (reference sequence). The ends were cut back, 0 bases at V and 7 bases at J, with 21 bases in the middle. The CDR3 DNA follows: TGTGCCTGGAGTGTAGGGCTCATCGGCAGACCGGTTGAAGCTTTCTTT. Translating gives CAWSVGLIGRPVEAFF.

Many counts were recorded for this clonotype. The chain couples TRBV4-2 to TRBJ2-7; 9 bases line up with TRBD2. CDR3 length equals 17 residues. Germline trimming cut 0 bases from V and 0 bases from J; bases unmatched to any gene: 6. CDR1 LGHNA and CDR2 YNFKEQ come from the germline V gene. The CDR3 sequence: CASSQESSGAYSYEQYF. The CDR3 DNA reads TGTGCCAGCAGCCAAGAATCTAGCGGGGCCTACTCCTACGAGCAGTACTTC.

The sample holds one count of this clonotype. The chain employs TRBV19 and TRBJ1-6, with 10 bases lining up with TRBD1. The CDR3 length is 15 residues. V was pared by 7 bases and J by 6 bases, with 6 bases of the junction left unmatched. Germline V CDR1 and CDR2: LNHDA, SQIVND (reference sequence). As DNA, the CDR3 is TGTGCCAGTACAGCGACAGGGGGCTTTAATTCACCCCTCCACTTT. Translation: CASTATGGFNSPLHF.

In this sample, this clonotype turned up many times. The chain joins TRBV7-2 to TRBJ2-5, with 10 bases lining up with TRBD2. Per the germline V gene, CDR1 is SGHTA and CDR2 is FQGNSA. The junction had 7 bases not matched to a gene; V was cut back by 7 bases and J by 5 bases. The CDR3 is made up of 14 amino acids. The CDR3 DNA follows: TGTGCCAGCACCGGAGCGGGAGGGTTGGAGACCCAGTACTTC. The encoded protein is CASTGAGGLETQYF.

Ten or more counts support this clonotype. The chain carries TRBV7-9 and TRBJ2-7; TRBD2 matches 8 bases. Per the germline V gene, CDR1 is SEHNR and CDR2 is FQNEAQ (reference sequence). The V segment lost 2 bases and the J segment 2 bases; nucleotides outside the gene matches: 11. The CDR3 length is 17 residues. The CDR3 bases are TGTGCCAGCAGCTTACCTAGTCGCGGGGGGTCAACCTACGAGCAGTACTTC. It specifies CASSLPSRGGSTYEQYF.

This clonotype was seen many times. V and J are TRBV7-2 and TRBJ1-5; D is possibly TRBD1 (5 bases). Trimming took off 5 bases at V and 7 bases at J, with 15 bases between the two ends. Germline lookup yields CDR1 SGHTA and CDR2 FQGNSA. The CDR3 length is 14 residues. The CDR3 coding sequence is TGTGCCAGCAGCGCAGGACATAACTCCCAGCCCCAGCATTTT. Amino acid sequence: CASSAGHNSQPQHF.

V and J are TRBV30 and TRBJ2-7, with 14 bases identical to TRBD2. This CDR3 contains 15 residues. CDR1 GTSNPN and CDR2 SVGIG come from the germline V gene (reference sequence). V lost 4 bases and J lost 4; bases outside the gene matches: 6. In DNA, the CDR3 is TGTGCCTGGACCTCCGGGACTAGCGGGAGTTACGAGCAGTACTTC. It is translated as CAWTSGTSGSYEQYF.